This T cell receptor beta chain was recorded in a study of blood T cells in healthy people across ages. Findings of the study overall: Older individuals had lower TCR beta diversity per million T cells (the decline was roughly linear). From one million sequenced T cells, diversity estimates were lower bounds.

A J-beta primer mix and a sample-barcoded 5' primer were used in a second PCR of roughly 7 to 12 cycles. The template-switch adaptor, which had 12 random nucleotides, put a tag on each cDNA molecule. TCRdb passed the 5' RACE reads through MiXCR, listing each CDR3 protein once. The table includes over 1,500,000 distinct CDR3 sequences, around 40% detected once. PBMCs, at least 7 million per sample, were isolated. In this sample, this clonotype turned up a few times. The target antigen is unknown. CDR3 length equals 16 residues. In germline, CDR1 is MDHEN, CDR2 SYDVKM. The ends were cut back, 5 bases at V and 3 bases at J, with 19 bases in the middle.

The gene calls are TRBV28 and TRBJ2-5; perhaps TRBD2 as D (6 bases). Sequenced input: blood. The source is a human donor in good health. The CDR3 DNA sequence: TGTGCCAGCAGTGCGGAGGGGTTCAGGGAGGAAGAGACCCAGTACTTC. Residues: CASSAEGFREEETQYF. Filled out from reference TRBV28 and TRBJ2-5, the complete variable domain reads DVKVTQSSRYLVKRTGEKVFLECVQDMDHENMFWYRQDPGLGLRLIYFSYDVKMKEKGDIPEGYSVSREKKERFSLILESASTNQTSMYLCASSAEGFREEETQYFGPGTRLLVL.